This passage covers 8 T cell receptor beta chains from one sample sequenced in a study of cytomegalovirus exposure and HLA in healthy donors. The PCR was carried out with 60 Vbeta primers and 13 Jbeta primers. TCRdb's table, derived via immunoSEQ multiplex PCR, lists solely in-frame clones and lacks some. The table has 95,000 to 100,000 clones, roughly 70% seen once. The sample taken for sequencing was PBMCs. These receptors all stem from a male donor in good health and CMV-seronegative.

This clone was seen only a few times. The chain is built from TRBV18 and TRBJ1-5; D possibly corresponds to TRBD1 (5 bases). The germline gives CDR1 KGHSH, CDR2 LQKENI. This CDR3 has 15 amino acids. Trimming shortened V by 1 base and J by 5 bases, and 12 bases separated the two germline ends. The CDR3 reads CASSPRQGGDQPQHF. The DNA for the CDR3 is TGTGCCAGCTCACCACGGCAGGGAGGGGATCAGCCCCAGCATTTT. Full variable domain (missing parts from reference TRBV18 and TRBJ1-5): NAGVMQNPRHLVRRRGQEARLRCSPMKGHSHVYWYRQLPEEGLKFMVYLQKENIIDESGMPKERFSAEFPKEGPSILRIQQVVRGDSAAYFCASSPRQGGDQPQHFGDGTRLSIL.

V gene TRBV27 combines with J gene TRBJ2-2; 9 bases fit TRBD1. With 8 bases clipped from V and 4 bases from J, the junction kept 5 bases outside the gene matches. This CDR3 is 14 amino acids long. Germline loops: CDR1 MNHEY, CDR2 SMNVEV (reference sequence). In nucleotides, the CDR3 is TGTGCCAGCCGGGACAGGGCTGGCACCGGGGAGCTGTTTTTT. Translated: CASRDRAGTGELFF.

In this sample, this clone turned up once. The chain recombines TRBV4-3 with TRBJ2-1, with a possible D match to TRBD2 (5 bases). CDR1 and CDR2 (germline): LGHNA, YSLEER. CDR3 length: 16 amino acids. V was pared by 0 bases and J by 2 bases, with 11 bases between. Written as DNA, the CDR3 is TGCGCCAGCAGCCAAGAAGGGAGCGGAGCCTACAATGAGCAGTTCTTC. Protein product: CASSQEGSGAYNEQFF.

This chain connects TRBV28 to TRBJ1-4; D not resolved. Germline V CDR1 and CDR2: MDHEN, SYDVKM. This CDR3 region has 17 residues. Trimming cost V 6 bases and J 6 bases, with 23 bases left between them. CDR3 loop: CASSPLPGGPSHEKLFF. The DNA of the CDR3 is TGTGCCAGCAGCCCCCTTCCCGGTGGGCCCTCACATGAAAAACTGTTTTTT.

The chain couples TRBV10-3 to TRBJ1-1; the D gene is possibly TRBD1 (6 bases). V lost 4 bases, J lost 1 base, and 10 bases lay in between. Germline V lookup: CDR1 ENHRY, CDR2 SYGVKD. The CDR3 spans 14 residues. CDR3 nucleotides: TGTGCCATCAGTGGAGGGACAAGGAACACTGAAGCTTTCTTT. Its protein is CAISGGTRNTEAFF.

V gene TRBV9 combines with J gene TRBJ2-7; D gene uncertain. The length of the CDR3 is 15 residues. The germline gives CDR1 SGDLS, CDR2 YYNGEE. V lost 3 bases to trimming and J lost 5 bases, with 18 bases between them. The CDR3 DNA follows: TGTGCCAGCAGCGCATTTGGAGTTTCCATACACGAGCAGTACTTC. Amino acid sequence: CASSAFGVSIHEQYF. The full variable domain, rest sourced from reference TRBV9 and TRBJ2-7, is DSGVTQTPKHLITATGQRVTLRCSPRSGDLSVYWYQQSLDQGLQFLIQYYNGEERAKGNILERFSAQQFPDLHSELNLSSLELGDSALYFCASSAFGVSIHEQYFGPGTRLTVT.

Comments on this clone: At one end, the junction sequence differs from germline, possibly due to a read error. The rearrangement uses TRBV7-8 and TRBJ2-7, with D maybe TRBD1 (6 bases). This CDR3 is 15 amino acids long. CDR1 is SGHVS, CDR2 FQNEAQ, per germline. This CDR3 is CASSLAGTMIYEQYF. As DNA, the CDR3 is TGTGCCAGCAGCCTAGCCGGGACAATGATCTACGAGCAGTACTTC.

The V and J genes are TRBV6-5 and TRBJ1-6; 8 bases align to TRBD1. Per the germline V gene, CDR1 is MNHEY and CDR2 is SVGAGI. The J segment lost 11 bases and the V segment lost 7 bases, leaving 10 bases of the junction unmatched. The CDR3 spans 14 residues. The CDR3 loop is CASTRLGTGAPLHF. CDR3 sequence (DNA): TGTGCCAGCACCCGCCTCGGGACAGGAGCACCCCTCCACTTT.